This entry is about one T cell receptor beta chain. This entry is derived from a study of CD8+ T cells in alopecia areata. Reverse transcribed after extraction, RNA yielded cDNA as the sequencing template. TCRdb keeps only in-frame clones here, not all; method: immunoSEQ multiplex PCR. The sample has around 200,000 clones, about three fifths seen once. The treatment: oral pan-JAK inhibitor, 5-10 mg twice daily. This CDR3 comprises 12 residues. Trimming took 2 bases from V and 9 from J, leaving 8 bases between them. Germline CDR1 is SNHLY and CDR2 is FYNNEI. The specimen was CD4+ T cells sorted from blood, collected at week 4, from a patient treated with tofacitinib. The J gene is TRBJ2-1, the V gene TRBV2; D not resolved. This sequence originates from a human donor with alopecia areata. CDR3 sequence: CASSERAIEQFF. The DNA for the CDR3 is TGTGCCAGCAGTGAAAGGGCGATTGAGCAGTTCTTC.